Listed here are 15 T cell receptor beta chains from one sample, sequenced in a study of shared clonotypes between healthy human individuals. The repertoire was sequenced with immunoSEQ multiplex PCR; TCRdb's copy has only in-frame clones and lacks some. Among some 2,500,000 clones listed, roughly 93% were seen once. The sequenced sample was naive CD4+ T cells from PBMCs. The sample's subset: CD45RA+ positively selected. These receptors all stem from a man between 18 and 29 years old in good health. Some clones in this sample may be carry-over from other donors' samples.

Comments on this clone: Other DNA sequences in the sample encode the same CDR3. This chain joins TRBV2 and TRBJ1-5, with 7 bases identical to TRBD1. Germline V gene sequence: CDR1 SNHLY, CDR2 FYNNEI. This CDR3 has 14 amino acids. V lost 6 bases and J lost 6; bases outside the gene matches: 8. This CDR3 is CASSGTGERQPQHF. DNA of the CDR3: TGTGCCAGCAGCGGCACAGGGGAACGTCAGCCCCAGCATTTT.

The chain couples TRBV7-6 to TRBJ1-1, with TRBD1 matching 9 bases. V lost 7 bases and J lost 5; bases outside the gene matches: 17. Germline V CDR1 and CDR2: SGHVS, FNYEAQ. The CDR3 spans 17 residues. The chain's CDR3 is CASTQRVRDRDFTEAFF. The CDR3 bases are TGTGCCAGCACCCAAAGGGTCCGGGACAGGGATTTTACTGAAGCTTTCTTT.

The rearrangement links TRBV18 to TRBJ2-1; D is uncertain. The germline V and J ends were trimmed by 1 base and 0 bases, with 10 bases remaining between them. The CDR3 is made up of 16 amino acids. CDR1 is KGHSH, CDR2 LQKENI, per germline. The CDR3 protein is CASSPLGAYSYNEQFF. DNA of the CDR3: TGTGCCAGCTCACCACTCGGTGCATACTCCTACAATGAGCAGTTCTTC. The whole variable domain, filled in from reference TRBV18 and TRBJ2-1, reads NAGVMQNPRHLVRRRGQEARLRCSPMKGHSHVYWYRQLPEEGLKFMVYLQKENIIDESGMPKERFSAEFPKEGPSILRIQQVVRGDSAAYFCASSPLGAYSYNEQFFGPGTRLTVL.

The V gene is TRBV4-1, the J gene TRBJ2-5, with 7 bases fitting TRBD2. This CDR3 comprises 14 residues. Germline CDR1 and CDR2: MGHRA and YSYEKL. Germline trimming cut 2 bases from V and 2 bases from J; bases unmatched to any gene: 2. The CDR3 coding sequence is TGCGCCAGCAGCCAACCTAGCGGACAAGAGACCCAGTACTTC. This encodes CASSQPSGQETQYF.

V gene TRBV25-1 combines with J gene TRBJ2-2; TRBD2 aligns across 12 bases. The CDR3 loop spans 16 amino acids. Trimming removed 3 bases from V and 6 bases from J; junction bases left unmatched: 5. Germline V CDR1 and CDR2: MGHDK, SYGVNS. The CDR3 protein is CASSDFRLAGAGELFF. The CDR3 DNA is TGTGCCAGCAGTGACTTTAGACTAGCGGGAGCCGGGGAGCTGTTTTTT.

This chain uses TRBV6-1 with TRBJ1-1; D is uncertain. Germline V gene sequence: CDR1 MNHNS, CDR2 SASEGT. Trimming removed 8 bases at V and 1 base at J, with 5 bases between. The CDR3 consists of 11 residues. In nucleotides, the CDR3 is TGTGCCAGCGGTCAGAACACTGAAGCTTTCTTT. Translation: CASGQNTEAFF.

This clone was detected only once. The chain recombines TRBV15 with TRBJ2-2; D possibly corresponds to TRBD2 (6 bases). The CDR3 is 14 amino acids. Per the germline V gene, CDR1 is LNHNV and CDR2 is YYDKDF (reference sequence). Deletions cut 1 base from V and 3 bases from J, with 6 bases between. The CDR3 DNA reads as TGTGCCACCAGCAGAGGGGGGGACACCGGGGAGCTGTTTTTT. This sequence encodes CATSRGGDTGELFF.

The J gene is TRBJ2-1, the V gene TRBV4-2; maybe TRBD2 (6 bases). Trimming cost V 0 bases and J 15 bases, with 12 bases left between them. This CDR3 is 12 amino acids long. Germline lookup yields CDR1 LGHNA and CDR2 YNFKEQ. The DNA of the CDR3 is TGTGCCAGCAGCCAAGATAAGGGGACTCGGTTCTTC. Translation gives CASSQDKGTRFF.

The genes are TRBV9 and TRBJ2-1, with 8 bases lining up with TRBD2. The CDR3 sequence is 19 residues long. Germline CDR1 and CDR2: SGDLS and YYNGEE. J was trimmed by 0 bases and V by 0 bases; bases with no gene match: 11. For the CDR3, the DNA is TGTGCCAGCAGCGTAGTGGCGGGAGGCTCCTTAAGCTCCTACAATGAGCAGTTCTTC. This gives the protein CASSVVAGGSLSSYNEQFF.

The chain carries TRBV6-5 and TRBJ1-2; TRBD1 might be the D (6 bases). Germline V gene lookup returns CDR1 MNHEY and CDR2 SVGAGI. The CDR3 covers 15 residues. The germline V and J ends were trimmed by 11 bases and 0 bases, with 19 bases remaining between them. The CDR3 DNA reads TGTGCCCGCCACGGGGGCCCGGGGACTAACTATGGCTACACCTTC. Protein: CARHGGPGTNYGYTF.

The chain combines TRBV2 with TRBJ2-3; D is uncertain. This CDR3 spans 10 amino acids. The germline CDR1 and CDR2 sequences are SNHLY and FYNNEI. The V gene lost 2 bases and the J gene lost 10 bases, with 4 bases spanning the gap. CDR3 in amino acids: CASSEFSQYF. For the CDR3, the DNA is TGTGCCAGCAGTGAATTCTCGCAGTATTTT. The full variable domain, its missing parts supplied by reference TRBV2 and TRBJ2-3, is EPEVTQTPSHQVTQMGQEVILRCVPISNHLYFYWYRQILGQKVEFLVSFYNNEISEKSEIFDDQFSVERPDGSNFTLKIRSTKLEDSAMYFCASSEFSQYFGPGTRLTVL.

This chain connects TRBV11-2 to TRBJ2-5; possibly TRBD1 for D (6 bases). The V gene lost 5 bases and the J gene lost 1 base, with 11 bases spanning the gap. CDR1 SGHAT and CDR2 FQNNGV come from the germline V gene. The CDR3 totals 14 residues. The CDR3, as DNA: TGTGCCAGCAGCGCACCACAGGGCCAAGAGACCCAGTACTTC. It encodes CASSAPQGQETQYF.

This chain joins TRBV11-2 and TRBJ2-5; 12 bases match TRBD1. The CDR3 covers 16 residues. Germline loops: CDR1 SGHAT, CDR2 FQNNGV. J lost 9 bases, V lost 1 base, and 9 bases had no gene match. As DNA, the CDR3 is TGTGCCAGCAGCTTAGGCACGGGACAGGGGGCGTTCGCCCAGTACTTC. Amino acids: CASSLGTGQGAFAQYF.

A remark on this clone: The identical CDR3 is also encoded by other nucleotide sequences in the sample. The V call is TRBV20-1, the J call TRBJ2-1, with D hard to call. Trimming stripped 3 bases from V and 7 bases from J, with 7 bases between. Germline CDR1 is DFQATT and CDR2 is SNEGSKA (reference sequence). The CDR3 extends over 11 amino acids. CDR3 coding DNA: TGCAGTGCTAGCCCCGGGAATGAGCAGTTCTTC. Its translation: CSASPGNEQFF.

The chain couples TRBV11-2 to TRBJ2-5, with D uncertain. Trimming left V 4 bases short and J 4 bases short, with 16 bases between. CDR1 is SGHAT, CDR2 FQNNGV, per germline. There are 15 residues in the CDR3. CDR3 loop: CASSSLILPLETQYF. In DNA, the CDR3 is TGTGCCAGCAGCTCCCTTATACTTCCGTTAGAGACCCAGTACTTC.